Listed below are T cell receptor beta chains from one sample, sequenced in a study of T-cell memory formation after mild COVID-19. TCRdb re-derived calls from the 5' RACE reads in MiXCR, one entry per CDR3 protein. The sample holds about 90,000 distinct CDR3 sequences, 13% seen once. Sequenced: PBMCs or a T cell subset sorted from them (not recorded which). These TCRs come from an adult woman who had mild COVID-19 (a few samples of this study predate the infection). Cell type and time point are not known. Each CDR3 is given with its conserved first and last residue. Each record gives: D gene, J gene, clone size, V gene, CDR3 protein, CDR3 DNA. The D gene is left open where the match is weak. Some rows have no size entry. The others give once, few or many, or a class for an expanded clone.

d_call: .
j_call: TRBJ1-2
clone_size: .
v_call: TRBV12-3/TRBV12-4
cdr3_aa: CASSQRGTLVDITFTNYGYTF
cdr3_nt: TGTGCCAGCAGTCAAAGGGGGACACTGGTAGACATCACCTTTACAAACTATGGCTACACCTTC

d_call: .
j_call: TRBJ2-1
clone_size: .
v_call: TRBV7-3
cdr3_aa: CASSSRMGEQFF
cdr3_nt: TGTGCCAGCAGCTCGCGTATGGGTGAGCAGTTCTTC

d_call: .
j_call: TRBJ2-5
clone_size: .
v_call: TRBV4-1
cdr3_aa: CASSQVLGNQETQYF
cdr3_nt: TGCGCCAGCAGCCAAGTTCTGGGGAACCAAGAGACCCAGTACTTC

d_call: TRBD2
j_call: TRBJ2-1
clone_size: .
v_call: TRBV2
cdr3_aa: CASNGLAGVGEQFF
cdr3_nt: TGTGCCAGCAATGGGCTAGCGGGAGTTGGAGAGCAGTTCTTC

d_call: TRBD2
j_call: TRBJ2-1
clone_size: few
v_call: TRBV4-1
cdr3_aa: CASSQGLVYNEQFF
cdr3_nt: TGTGCCAGCAGCCAGGGACTAGTTTACAATGAGCAGTTCTTC

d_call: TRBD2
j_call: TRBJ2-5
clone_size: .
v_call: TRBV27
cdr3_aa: CASRLAGGGLETQYF
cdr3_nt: TGTGCCAGCAGATTAGCGGGGGGGGGTTTGGAGACCCAGTACTTC

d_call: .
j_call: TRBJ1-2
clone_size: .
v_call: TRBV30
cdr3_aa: CAWIAPDGYTF
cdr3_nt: TGTGCCTGGATCGCCCCCGATGGCTACACCTTC

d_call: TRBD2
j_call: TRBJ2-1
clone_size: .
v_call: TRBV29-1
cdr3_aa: CSVELAGNNEQFF
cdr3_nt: TGCAGCGTTGAACTAGCGGGAAACAATGAGCAGTTCTTC

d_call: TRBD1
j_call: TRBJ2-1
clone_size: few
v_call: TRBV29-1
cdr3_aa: CSAPPGQGAGEQFF
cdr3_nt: TGCAGCGCTCCTCCTGGACAGGGGGCAGGAGAGCAGTTCTTC

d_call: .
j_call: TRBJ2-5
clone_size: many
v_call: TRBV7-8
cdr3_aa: CASSLPGETQYF
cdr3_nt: TGTGCCAGCAGCTTACCTGGGGAGACCCAGTACTTC

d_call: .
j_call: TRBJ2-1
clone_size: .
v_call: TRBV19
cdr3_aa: CASSPRRPYNEQFF
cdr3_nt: TGTGCCAGTAGTCCGCGGAGGCCCTACAATGAGCAGTTCTTC

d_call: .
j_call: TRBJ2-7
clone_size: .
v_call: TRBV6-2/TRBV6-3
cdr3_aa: CASSYDWEEYF
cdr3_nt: TGTGCCAGCAGTTACGATTGGGAGGAGTACTTC

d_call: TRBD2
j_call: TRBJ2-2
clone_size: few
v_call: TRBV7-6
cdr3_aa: CASSSGTSGTLWGAGELFF
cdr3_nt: TGTGCCAGCAGCTCTGGGACTAGCGGGACTCTTTGGGGAGCCGGGGAGCTGTTTTTT

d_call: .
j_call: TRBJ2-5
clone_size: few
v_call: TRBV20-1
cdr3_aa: CSANGRRYQETQYF
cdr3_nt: TGCAGTGCTAACGGGCGGCGATACCAAGAGACCCAGTACTTC

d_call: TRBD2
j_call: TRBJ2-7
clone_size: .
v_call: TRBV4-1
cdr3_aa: CASSEASGIFYEQYF
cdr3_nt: TGCGCCAGCAGCGAGGCTAGCGGAATCTTCTACGAGCAGTACTTC

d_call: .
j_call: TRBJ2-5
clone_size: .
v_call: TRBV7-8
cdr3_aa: CASSPRDDTETQYF
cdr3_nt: TGTGCCAGCAGCCCGCGGGACGATACAGAGACCCAGTACTTC